Here is one T cell receptor beta chain with its context. Its antigen is as yet unknown. Random hexamers were used to reverse transcribe roughly 0.45 to 1 ug of RNA. TCR beta CDR3 was amplified by immunoSEQ covering 54 Vbeta and 13 Jbeta. TCRdb re-derived calls from the immunoSEQ multiplex PCR reads in MiXCR, one entry per CDR3 protein. The sample contains some 130,000 distinct CDR3 sequences, 75% to 90% of which appear only once. Germline CDR1 and CDR2: LNHNV and YYDKDF (reference sequence). The CDR3 has 19 amino acids. The V end lost 0 bases, the J end lost 2 bases, and 22 bases lay between the germline ends. Sequencing of TCR beta was performed on blood CD8+ T cells and on blood CD4+ T cells. Through negative isolation, CD4+ and CD8+ T cells were obtained, while TEMRA cells were enriched using FACS. This sample stems from a study of CD8 T cells in Susac syndrome. The study's findings and limits: The study conceded that its TCR sequencing and HLA analysis involved relatively few individuals.

The sequenced material came from CD8+ T cells from PBMCs. This TCR came from a human donor with multiple sclerosis. The rearrangement uses TRBV15 and TRBJ1-2; D is uncertain. This CDR3 reads CATSRDRSRDCCLNYGYTF. Here the CDR3 DNA reads TGTGCCACCAGCAGAGATCGTTCAAGGGATTGTTGTTTGAACTATGGCTACACCTTC. The whole variable domain, remainder taken from reference TRBV15 and TRBJ1-2, is DAMVIQNPRYQVTQFGKPVTLSCSQTLNHNVMYWYQQKSSQAPKLLFHYYDKDFNNEADTPDNFQSRRPNTSFCFLDIRSPGLGDTAMYLCATSRDRSRDCCLNYGYTFGSGTRLTVV.